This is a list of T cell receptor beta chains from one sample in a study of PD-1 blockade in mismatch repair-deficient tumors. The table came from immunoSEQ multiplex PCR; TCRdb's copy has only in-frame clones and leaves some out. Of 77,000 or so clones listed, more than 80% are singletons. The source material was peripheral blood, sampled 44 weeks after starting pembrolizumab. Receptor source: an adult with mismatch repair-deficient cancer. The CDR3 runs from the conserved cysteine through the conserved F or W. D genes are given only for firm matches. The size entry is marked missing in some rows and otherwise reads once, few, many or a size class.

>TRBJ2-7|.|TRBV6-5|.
TGTGCCAGCGGTGGGAAGACTCGGCCGCGCGAGCAGTACTTC
CASGGKTRPREQYF
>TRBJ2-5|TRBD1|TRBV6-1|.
TGTGCCAGCAGAAGGACAGGGAGAAACCAAGAGACCCAGTACTTC
CASRRTGRNQETQYF
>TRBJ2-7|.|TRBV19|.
TGTGCCAGTAGTAGCGGTTCCTACGAGCAGTACTTC
CASSSGSYEQYF
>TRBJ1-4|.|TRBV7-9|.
TGTGCCAGCAGCTCCCGGGACGGTTTACCGGATGAAAAACTGTTTTTT
CASSSRDGLPDEKLFF
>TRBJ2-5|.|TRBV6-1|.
TGTGCCAGCAGAACCGGGACCGTAAGTGGGGAGACCCAGTACTTC
CASRTGTVSGETQYF
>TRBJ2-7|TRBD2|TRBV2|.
TGTGCCAGCACGCAGCGGGAGCTCGACGAGCAGTACTTC
CASTQRELDEQYF
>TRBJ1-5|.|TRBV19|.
TGTGCCAGCGTAGGGGGGATTGGCAATCAGCCCCAGCATTTT
CASVGGIGNQPQHF
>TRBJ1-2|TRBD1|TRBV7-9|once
TGTGCCAGCAGCTTCGGACAGGGGGGTTATGGCTACACCTTC
CASSFGQGGYGYTF
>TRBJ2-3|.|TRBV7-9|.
TGTGCCAGCAGCAAACCGGGATTCGAAGATCCAGATACGCAGTATTTT
CASSKPGFEDPDTQYF
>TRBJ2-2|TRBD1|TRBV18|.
TGTGCCAGCTCACTTTGGGACAGCGACACCGGGGAGCTGTTTTTT
CASSLWDSDTGELFF
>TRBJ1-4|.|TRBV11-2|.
TGTGCCAGCAGCCGAAACGGCCAGGGCAATGAAAAACTGTTTTTT
CASSRNGQGNEKLFF
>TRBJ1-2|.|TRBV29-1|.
TGCAGCGTGGGGGACCCAGTCAGCTTCTATGGCTACACCTTC
CSVGDPVSFYGYTF
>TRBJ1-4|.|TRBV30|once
TGTGCCTGGGCGGGCACTTCGGGTGGAAAACTGTTTTTT
CAWAGTSGGKLFF
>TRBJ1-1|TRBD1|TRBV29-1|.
TGCAGCGTTAGGACAGGGGTAACTGAAGCTTTCTTT
CSVRTGVTEAFF
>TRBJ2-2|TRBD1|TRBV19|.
TGTGCCAGTAGCAACGACAGGGTCGGGACCGGGGAGCTGTTTTTT
CASSNDRVGTGELFF
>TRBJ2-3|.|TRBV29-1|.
TGCAGCGTTGAGGAGGGAGGCACAGATACGCAGTATTTT
CSVEEGGTDTQYF
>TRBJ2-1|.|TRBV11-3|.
TGTGCCAGCAGCTTAGCTCCGGGGCTCTACAATGAGCAGTTCTTC
CASSLAPGLYNEQFF
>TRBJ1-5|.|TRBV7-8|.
TGTGCCAGCAGCTTACAAGTTGGACCCCCTTATCAGCCCCAGCATTTT
CASSLQVGPPYQPQHF
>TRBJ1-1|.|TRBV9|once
TGTGCCAGCAGCGTAGATGGGACCACAGGTAACACTGAAGCTTTCTTT
CASSVDGTTGNTEAFF
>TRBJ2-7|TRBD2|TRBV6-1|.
TGTGCCGGGACTAGCGGGACCTACGAGCAGTACTTC
CAGTSGTYEQYF
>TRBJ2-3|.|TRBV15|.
TGTGCCACCAGCAGAGACCGGACGCCAGGACCGGCAGATACGCAGTATTTT
CATSRDRTPGPADTQYF
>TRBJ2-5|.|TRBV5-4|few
TGTGCCAGCAGCTTGGGGAGTCTAGAAGAGACCCAGTACTTC
CASSLGSLEETQYF
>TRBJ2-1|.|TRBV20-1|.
TGCAGTGCGGAAAGGGGAGGCGAGCAGTTCTTC
CSAERGGEQFF
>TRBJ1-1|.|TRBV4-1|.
TGCGCCAGCAGCCAAGGTTATGCTGAAGCTTTCTTT
CASSQGYAEAFF
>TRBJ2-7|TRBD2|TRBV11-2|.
TGTGCCAGCAGCTTGCCACTAGCGGGAGGATCGTCCTACGAGCAGTACTTC
CASSLPLAGGSSYEQYF
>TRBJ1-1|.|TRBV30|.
TGTGCCCTGGACCCCATTACGAACACTGAAGCTTTCTTT
CALDPITNTEAFF
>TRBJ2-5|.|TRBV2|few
TGTGCCAGCAGTGCCAGGGCTGGTGAGACCCAGTACTTC
CASSARAGETQYF
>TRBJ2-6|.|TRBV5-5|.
TGTGCCAGCAGTTCCTACCCGGGGGCCAACGTCCTGACTTTC
CASSSYPGANVLTF
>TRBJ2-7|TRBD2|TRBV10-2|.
TGCGCCAGCAGATACCGATCTAGCGGGAGTTACGAGCAGTACTTC
CASRYRSSGSYEQYF
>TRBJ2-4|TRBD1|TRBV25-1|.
TGTGCCAGCAGACCGACAGGGGGCTTAGACATTCAGTACTTC
CASRPTGGLDIQYF
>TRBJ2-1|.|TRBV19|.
TGTGCCAGTAGTATAGATTCGACAGGAAACAATGAGCAGTTCTTC
CASSIDSTGNNEQFF
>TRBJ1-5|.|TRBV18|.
TGTGCCAGCTCACCAGGGAGGGACCAGCCCCAGCATTTT
CASSPGRDQPQHF